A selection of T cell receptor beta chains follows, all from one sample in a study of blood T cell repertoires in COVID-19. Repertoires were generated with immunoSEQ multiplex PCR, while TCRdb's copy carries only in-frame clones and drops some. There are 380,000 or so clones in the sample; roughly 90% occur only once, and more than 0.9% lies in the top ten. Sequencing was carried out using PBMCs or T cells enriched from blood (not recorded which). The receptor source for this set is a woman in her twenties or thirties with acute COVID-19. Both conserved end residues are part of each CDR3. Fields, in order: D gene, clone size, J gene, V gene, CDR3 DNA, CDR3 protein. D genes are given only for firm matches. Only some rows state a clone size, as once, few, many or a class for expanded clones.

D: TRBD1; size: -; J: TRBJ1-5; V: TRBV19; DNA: TGTGCCAGTAGTATCCAGGGGGCTAGCAATCAGCCCCAGCATTTT; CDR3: CASSIQGASNQPQHF
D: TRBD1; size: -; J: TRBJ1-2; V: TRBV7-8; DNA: TGTGCCAGCAGCCCGCAAAGGGACAGGGGCTACACCTTC; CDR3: CASSPQRDRGYTF
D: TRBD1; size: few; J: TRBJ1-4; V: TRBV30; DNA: TGTGCCGGGGGGCAAAAGCACAGGGGAACTAATGAAAAACTGTTTTTT; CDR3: CAGGQKHRGTNEKLFF
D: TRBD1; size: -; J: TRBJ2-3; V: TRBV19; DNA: TGTGCCAGTAGTAAGGGGGCCGGGACAGATACGCAGTATTTT; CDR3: CASSKGAGTDTQYF
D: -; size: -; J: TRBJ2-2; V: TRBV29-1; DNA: TGCAGCGTCCGCAGGGGCACCGGGGAGCTGTTTTTT; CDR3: CSVRRGTGELFF
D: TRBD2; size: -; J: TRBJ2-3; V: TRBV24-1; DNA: TGTGCCACCAGTGCTGGGACTAGCGGGGCCACAGATACGCAGTATTTT; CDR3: CATSAGTSGATDTQYF
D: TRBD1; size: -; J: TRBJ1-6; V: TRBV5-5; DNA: TGTGCCAGCAGTTCCCAACAGGGGTATAATTCACCCCTCCACTTT; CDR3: CASSSQQGYNSPLHF
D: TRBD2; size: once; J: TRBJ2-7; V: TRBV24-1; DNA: TGTGCCACCAGTGATGGCGGGGGGAGCTACGAGCAGTACTTC; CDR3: CATSDGGGSYEQYF
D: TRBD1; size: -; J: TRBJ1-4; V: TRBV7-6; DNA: TGTGCCAGCAGCTCATCCGGGACAGGGCGTGAAAAACTGTTTTTT; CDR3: CASSSSGTGREKLFF
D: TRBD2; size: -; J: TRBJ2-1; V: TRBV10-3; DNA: TGTGCCATCAGTGGACGCCAGGGGGTCTTACTAGCGGGGGAGTACAATGAGCAGTTCTTC; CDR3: CAISGRQGVLLAGEYNEQFF
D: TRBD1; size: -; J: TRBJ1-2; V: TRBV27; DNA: TGTGCCAGCAGTCGACAGGGGGCGGTGGATGGCTACACCTTC; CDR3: CASSRQGAVDGYTF
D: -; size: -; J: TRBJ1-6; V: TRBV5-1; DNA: TGCGCCAGCAGCTTGGCTCAGGGGTATTCACCCCTCCACTTT; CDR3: CASSLAQGYSPLHF
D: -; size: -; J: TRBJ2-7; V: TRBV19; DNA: TGTGCCAGTAGTAGCGGGCTCTCCTACGAGCAGTACTTC; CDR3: CASSSGLSYEQYF
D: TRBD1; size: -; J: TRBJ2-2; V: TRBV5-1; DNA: TGCGCCAGCAGCTCATCACCGGGACAGGGGGTTAACGGCGGGGAGCTGTTTTTT; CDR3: CASSSSPGQGVNGGELFF
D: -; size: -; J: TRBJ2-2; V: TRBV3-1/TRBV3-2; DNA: TGTGCCAGCAGCCCAGGACTTGCCGGGGAGCTGTTTTTT; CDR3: CASSPGLAGELFF
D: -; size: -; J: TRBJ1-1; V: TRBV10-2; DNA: TGCGCCAGCAGTGAGCGGGGTTCTGGAGCTTTCTTT; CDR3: CASSERGSGAFF
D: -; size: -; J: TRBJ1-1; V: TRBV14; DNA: TGTGCCAGCAGCCAAGAACAGTTGAACACTGAAGCTTTCTTT; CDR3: CASSQEQLNTEAFF
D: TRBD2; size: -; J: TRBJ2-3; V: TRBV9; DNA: TGTGCCAGCAGCGCCCGCGGGGGGGGTGAGCAGTATTTT; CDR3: CASSARGGGEQYF
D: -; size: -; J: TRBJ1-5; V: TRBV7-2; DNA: TGTGCCAGCAGCTTAGGAGTCGGAGATCAGCCCCAGCATTTT; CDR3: CASSLGVGDQPQHF
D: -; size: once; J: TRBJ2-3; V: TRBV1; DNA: TGCACCAGCCCCCCAGGACAGGGAAGCACAGATACGCAGTATTTT; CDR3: CTSPPGQGSTDTQYF
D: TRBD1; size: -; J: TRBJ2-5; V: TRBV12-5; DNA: TGTGCTAGTGGTCCATCAGGGGGAGAGACCCAGTACTTC; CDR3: CASGPSGGETQYF
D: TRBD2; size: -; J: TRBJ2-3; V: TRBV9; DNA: TGTGCCAGCAGCGTAGTATTAGCGGGGGGCACAGATACGCAGTATTTT; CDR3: CASSVVLAGGTDTQYF
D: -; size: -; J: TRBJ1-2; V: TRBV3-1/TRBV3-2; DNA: TGTGCCAGCCGACCGACAGGTTCCTATGGCTACACCTTC; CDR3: CASRPTGSYGYTF
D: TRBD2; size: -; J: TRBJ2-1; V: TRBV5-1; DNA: TGCGCCAGCAGCATAACGGGACTATCAAATGAGCAGTTCTTC; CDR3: CASSITGLSNEQFF
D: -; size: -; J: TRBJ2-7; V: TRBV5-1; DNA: TGCGCCAGCAGCTCCTCTTTAACCAGGGACGAGCAGTACTTC; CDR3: CASSSSLTRDEQYF
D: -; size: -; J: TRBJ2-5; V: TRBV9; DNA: TGTGCCAGCAGCACTAACCCGACAGACCAAGAGACCCAGTACTTC; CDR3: CASSTNPTDQETQYF
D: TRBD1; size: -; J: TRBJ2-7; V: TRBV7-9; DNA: TGTGCCAGCAGCTTGGCTTCCGACAGGGGCCCCTACGAGCAGTACTTC; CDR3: CASSLASDRGPYEQYF
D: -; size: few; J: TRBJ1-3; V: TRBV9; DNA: TGTGCCAGCAGCGTAGCTCAGCAGGGGTCGGGAAACACCATATATTTT; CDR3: CASSVAQQGSGNTIYF
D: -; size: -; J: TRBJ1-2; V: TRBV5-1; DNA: TGCGCCAGCAGCCCTGCCGGTACGAACTATGGCTACACCTTC; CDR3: CASSPAGTNYGYTF
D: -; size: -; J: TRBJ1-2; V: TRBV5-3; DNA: TGTGCCAGAAGCCAGGGGACGGACTATGGCTACACCTTC; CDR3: CARSQGTDYGYTF
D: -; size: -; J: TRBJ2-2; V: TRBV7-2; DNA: TGTGCCAGCAGCCCAAGACCAGACAGTTATTCCGGGGAGCTGTTTTTT; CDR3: CASSPRPDSYSGELFF
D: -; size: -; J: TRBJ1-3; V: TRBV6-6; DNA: TGTGCCAGCAGTCACCCCGCTCGAGGGTCTGGAAACACCATATATTTT; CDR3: CASSHPARGSGNTIYF
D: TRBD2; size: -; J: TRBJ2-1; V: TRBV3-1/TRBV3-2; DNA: TGTGCCAGCAGCCAATCCTTAGCGGGGGGGCAGGGCAATGAGCAGTTCTTC; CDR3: CASSQSLAGGQGNEQFF
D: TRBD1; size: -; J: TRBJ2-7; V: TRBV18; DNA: TGTGCCAGCTCAGCGACAGGGCTGGGGCAGTACTTC; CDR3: CASSATGLGQYF
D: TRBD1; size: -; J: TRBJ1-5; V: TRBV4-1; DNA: TGCGCCAGCAGCCAAGGGGACAGTCCCCTGAATCAGCCCCAGCATTTT; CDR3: CASSQGDSPLNQPQHF
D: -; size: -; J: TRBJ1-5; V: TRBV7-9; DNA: TGTGCCAGCAGCTTAACTACCGAACAGCCCCAGCATTTT; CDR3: CASSLTTEQPQHF
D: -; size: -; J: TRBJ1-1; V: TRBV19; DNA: TGTGCCAGTAGTAAGCTAGAGAACACTGAAGCTTTCTTT; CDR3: CASSKLENTEAFF
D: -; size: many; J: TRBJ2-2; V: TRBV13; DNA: TGTGCCAGCAGCATTAGACAGACCGGGGAGCTGTTTTTT; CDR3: CASSIRQTGELFF
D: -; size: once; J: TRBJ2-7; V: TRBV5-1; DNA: TGCGCCAGCAGCTCGGGAGCCTACGAGCAGTACTTC; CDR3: CASSSGAYEQYF
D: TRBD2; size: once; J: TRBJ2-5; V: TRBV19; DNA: TGTGCCAGTAGTATAGATCTAGTAGCGGGGCAAGAGACCCAGTACTTC; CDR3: CASSIDLVAGQETQYF
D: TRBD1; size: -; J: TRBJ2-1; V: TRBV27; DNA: TGTGCCAGCAGTTTAAGCAATGGCAGGGGGCTAGGAAATTCCCCCTACAATGAGCAGTTCTTC; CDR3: CASSLSNGRGLGNSPYNEQFF